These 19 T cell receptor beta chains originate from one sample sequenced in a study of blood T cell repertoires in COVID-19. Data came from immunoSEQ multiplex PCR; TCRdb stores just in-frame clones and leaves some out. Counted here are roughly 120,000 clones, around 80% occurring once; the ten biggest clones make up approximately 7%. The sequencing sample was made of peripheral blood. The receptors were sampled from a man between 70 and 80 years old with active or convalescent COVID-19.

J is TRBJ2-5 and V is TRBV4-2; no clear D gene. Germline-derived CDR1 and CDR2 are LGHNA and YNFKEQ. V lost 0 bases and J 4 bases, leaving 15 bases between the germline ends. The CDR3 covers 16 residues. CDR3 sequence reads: CASSQESTNFGETQYF. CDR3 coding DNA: TGTGCCAGCAGCCAAGAGTCAACTAACTTTGGAGAGACCCAGTACTTC.

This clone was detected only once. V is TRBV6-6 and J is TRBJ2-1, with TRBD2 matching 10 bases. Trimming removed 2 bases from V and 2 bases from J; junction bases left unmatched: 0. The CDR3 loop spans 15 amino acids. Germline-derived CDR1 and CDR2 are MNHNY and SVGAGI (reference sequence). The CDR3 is CASSYSGGAYNEQFF. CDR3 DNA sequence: TGTGCCAGCAGTTACAGCGGGGGGGCCTACAATGAGCAGTTCTTC.

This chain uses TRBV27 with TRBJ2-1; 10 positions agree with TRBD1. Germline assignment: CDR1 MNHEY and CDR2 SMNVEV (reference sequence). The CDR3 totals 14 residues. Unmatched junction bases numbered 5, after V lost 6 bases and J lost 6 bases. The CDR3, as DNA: TGTGCCAGCAGGGGGGACAGGGGAGGCAATGAGCAGTTCTTC. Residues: CASRGDRGGNEQFF.

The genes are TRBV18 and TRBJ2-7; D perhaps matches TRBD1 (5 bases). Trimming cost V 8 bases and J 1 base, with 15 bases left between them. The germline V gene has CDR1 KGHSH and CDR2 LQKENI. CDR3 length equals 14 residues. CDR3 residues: CASTRERGSYEQYF. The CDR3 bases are TGTGCCAGCACCAGGGAAAGGGGATCCTACGAGCAGTACTTC.

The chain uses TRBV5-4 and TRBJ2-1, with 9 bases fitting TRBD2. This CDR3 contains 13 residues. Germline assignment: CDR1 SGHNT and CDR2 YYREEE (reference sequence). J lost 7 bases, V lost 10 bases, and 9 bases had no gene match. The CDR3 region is CAVSSGRINEQFF. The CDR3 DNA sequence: TGTGCCGTGTCAAGCGGGAGGATTAATGAGCAGTTCTTC.

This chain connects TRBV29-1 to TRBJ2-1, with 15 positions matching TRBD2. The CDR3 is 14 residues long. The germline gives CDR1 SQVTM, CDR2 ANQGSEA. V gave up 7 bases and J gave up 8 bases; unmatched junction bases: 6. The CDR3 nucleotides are TGCAGCGCCGGACTAGCGGGAGGGGGCTATGAGCAGTTCTTC. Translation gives CSAGLAGGGYEQFF.

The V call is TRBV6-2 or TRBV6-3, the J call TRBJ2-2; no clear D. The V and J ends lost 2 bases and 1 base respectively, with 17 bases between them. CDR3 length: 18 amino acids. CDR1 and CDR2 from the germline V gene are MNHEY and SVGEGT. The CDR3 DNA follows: TGTGCCAGCAGTTACGACTTTGGTCTAAATCAGAACACCGGGGAGCTGTTTTTT. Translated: CASSYDFGLNQNTGELFF.

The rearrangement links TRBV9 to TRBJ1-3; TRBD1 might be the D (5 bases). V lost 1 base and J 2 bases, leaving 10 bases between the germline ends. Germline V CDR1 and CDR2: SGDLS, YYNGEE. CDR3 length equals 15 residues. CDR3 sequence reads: CASSVQGTTGNTIYF. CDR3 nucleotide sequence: TGTGCCAGCAGCGTACAGGGTACAACTGGAAACACCATATATTTT.

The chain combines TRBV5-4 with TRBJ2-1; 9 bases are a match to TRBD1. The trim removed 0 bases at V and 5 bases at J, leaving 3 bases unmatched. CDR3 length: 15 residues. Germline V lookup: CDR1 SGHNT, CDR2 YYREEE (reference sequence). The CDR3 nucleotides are TGTGCCAGCAGCTTGGACAGGGGGCGACACAATGAGCAGTTCTTC. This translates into CASSLDRGRHNEQFF.

CDR3 amino acids: CASSLVGLPNTGELFF. DNA of the CDR3: TGTGCCAGCAGCTTGGTGGGACTACCGAACACCGGGGAGCTGTTTTTT. The chain joins TRBV25-1 to TRBJ2-2, with 7 bases matching TRBD2. Germline V gene lookup returns CDR1 MGHDK and CDR2 SYGVNS. The V gene end was trimmed by 6 bases and the J gene end by 0 bases; junction bases not matched to a gene: 7. CDR3 length equals 16 residues.

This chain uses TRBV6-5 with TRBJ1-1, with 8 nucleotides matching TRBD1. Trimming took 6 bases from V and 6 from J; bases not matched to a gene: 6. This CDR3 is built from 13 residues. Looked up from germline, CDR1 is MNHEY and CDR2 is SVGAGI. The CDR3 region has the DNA TGTGCCAGCAGCGGACAGGGAGGCCCTGAAGCTTTCTTT. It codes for CASSGQGGPEAFF.

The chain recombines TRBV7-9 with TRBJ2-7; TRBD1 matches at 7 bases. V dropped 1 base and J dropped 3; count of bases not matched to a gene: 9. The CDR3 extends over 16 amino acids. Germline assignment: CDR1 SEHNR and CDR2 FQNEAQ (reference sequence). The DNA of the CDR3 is TGTGCCAGCAGCTTAGGGGCTGGACAGGTTTTCTACGAGCAGTACTTC. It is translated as CASSLGAGQVFYEQYF. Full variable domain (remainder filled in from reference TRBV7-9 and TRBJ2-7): DTGVSQNPRHKITKRGQNVTFRCDPISEHNRLYWYRQTLGQGPEFLTYFQNEAQLEKSRLLSDRFSAERPKGSFSTLEIQRTEQGDSAMYLCASSLGAGQVFYEQYFGPGTRLTVT.

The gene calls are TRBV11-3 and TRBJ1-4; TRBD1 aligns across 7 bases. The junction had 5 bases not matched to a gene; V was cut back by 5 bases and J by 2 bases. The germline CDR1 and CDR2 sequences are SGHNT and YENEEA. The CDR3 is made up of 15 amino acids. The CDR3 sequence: CASSTQGQTNEKLFF. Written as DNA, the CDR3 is TGTGCCAGCAGCACACAGGGACAGACTAATGAAAAACTGTTTTTT.

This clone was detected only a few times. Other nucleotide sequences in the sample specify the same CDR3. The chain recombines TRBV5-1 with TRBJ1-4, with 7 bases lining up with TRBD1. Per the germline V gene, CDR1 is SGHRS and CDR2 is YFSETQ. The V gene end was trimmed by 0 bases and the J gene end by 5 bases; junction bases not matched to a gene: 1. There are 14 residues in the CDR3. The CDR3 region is CASSLGQGNEKLFF. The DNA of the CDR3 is TGCGCCAGCAGCTTGGGACAGGGAAATGAAAAACTGTTTTTT.

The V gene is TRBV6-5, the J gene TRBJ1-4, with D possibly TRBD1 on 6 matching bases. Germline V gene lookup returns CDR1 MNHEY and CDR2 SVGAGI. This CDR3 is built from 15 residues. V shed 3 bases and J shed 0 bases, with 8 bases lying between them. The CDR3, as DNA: TGTGCCAGCAGTTATTACAGGGCAACTAATGAAAAACTGTTTTTT. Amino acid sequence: CASSYYRATNEKLFF.

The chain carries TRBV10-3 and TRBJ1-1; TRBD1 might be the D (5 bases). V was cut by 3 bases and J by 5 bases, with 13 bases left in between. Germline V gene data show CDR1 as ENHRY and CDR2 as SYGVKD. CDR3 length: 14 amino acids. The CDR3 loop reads CAISDGGSVTEAFF. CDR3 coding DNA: TGTGCCATCAGTGACGGGGGTTCAGTGACTGAAGCTTTCTTT.

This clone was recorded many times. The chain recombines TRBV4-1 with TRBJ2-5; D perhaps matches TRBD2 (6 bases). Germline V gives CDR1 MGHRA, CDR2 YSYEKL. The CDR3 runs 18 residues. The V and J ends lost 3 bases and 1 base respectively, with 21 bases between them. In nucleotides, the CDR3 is TGCGCCAGCAGCCAGATCGGGGGAAGAGGCGGGGCCCAAGAGACCCAGTACTTC. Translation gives CASSQIGGRGGAQETQYF.

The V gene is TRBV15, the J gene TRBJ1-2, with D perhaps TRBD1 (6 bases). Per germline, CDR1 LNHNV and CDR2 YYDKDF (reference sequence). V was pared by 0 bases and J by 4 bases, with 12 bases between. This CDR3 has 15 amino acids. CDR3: CATSRELQGFYGYTF. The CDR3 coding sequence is TGTGCCACCAGCAGAGAACTACAGGGTTTCTATGGCTACACCTTC.

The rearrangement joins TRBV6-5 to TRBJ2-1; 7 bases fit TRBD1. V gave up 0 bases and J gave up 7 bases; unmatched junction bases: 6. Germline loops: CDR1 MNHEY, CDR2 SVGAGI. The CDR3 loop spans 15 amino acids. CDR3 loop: CASSYSKTGINEQFF. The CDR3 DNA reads TGTGCCAGCAGTTACTCGAAGACAGGGATAAATGAGCAGTTCTTC.